The next 26 T cell receptor beta chains were all read from a single sample in a study of memory CD4+ T cells and cytomegalovirus serostatus. The sort gate was single viable CD3+CD4+CD8-CD45RO+ cells for memory CD4+ T cells. Sequencing was performed with immunoSEQ multiplex PCR; in TCRdb, only in-frame clones are kept and a portion is missing. Of about 64,000 clones listed, around 77% are singletons. Sequencing was performed on memory CD4+ T cells from blood. The source is an adult in good health and CMV-seronegative.

The V call is TRBV28, the J call TRBJ2-5; D not resolved. The V end lost 3 bases, the J end lost 4 bases, and 15 bases lay between the germline ends. This CDR3 contains 15 residues. CDR1 is MDHEN and CDR2 is SYDVKM in the germline V gene. The CDR3 loop reads CASSLAPVGRETQYF. DNA for the CDR3: TGTGCCAGCAGTTTGGCTCCTGTAGGGCGAGAGACCCAGTACTTC.

The chain combines TRBV28 with TRBJ1-1; 9 bases line up with TRBD1. This CDR3 region has 14 residues. The J segment lost 6 bases and the V segment lost 6 bases, leaving 8 bases of the junction unmatched. Germline V CDR1 and CDR2: MDHEN, SYDVKM. The CDR3 DNA reads as TGTGCCAGCAGAACGACAGGGGGGGTCGCTGAAGCTTTCTTT. It specifies CASRTTGGVAEAFF.

The chain recombines TRBV30 with TRBJ2-5; D gene ambiguous. CDR1 is GTSNPN, CDR2 SVGIG, per germline (reference sequence). The germline V and J ends were trimmed by 0 bases and 4 bases, with 9 bases remaining between them. This CDR3 has 13 amino acids. The CDR3 region has the DNA TGTGCCTGGAGTGTCCAATCGACAGAGACCCAGTACTTC. This encodes CAWSVQSTETQYF.

This chain joins TRBV5-5 and TRBJ2-1; the match to TRBD2 covers 11 bases. The germline CDR1 and CDR2 sequences are SGHKS and YYEKEE (reference sequence). The CDR3 is made up of 15 amino acids. V lost 5 bases, J lost 7 bases, and 8 bases stayed unmatched. The CDR3 sequence: CASRETSGALNEQFF. The DNA of the CDR3 is TGTGCCAGCAGGGAGACTAGCGGGGCTTTGAATGAGCAGTTCTTC.

The chain employs TRBV5-1 and TRBJ2-1; a possible D gene is TRBD1 (6 bases). This CDR3 contains 15 residues. Germline CDR1 is SGHRS and CDR2 is YFSETQ. V lost 0 bases to trimming and J lost 4 bases, with 11 bases between them. As DNA, the CDR3 is TGCGCCAGCAGCTTGGCCCAAAGGGGGTACAATGAGCAGTTCTTC. It encodes CASSLAQRGYNEQFF. The full variable domain, with the rest looked up from reference TRBV5-1 and TRBJ2-1, is KAGVTQTPRYLIKTRGQQVTLSCSPISGHRSVSWYQQTPGQGLQFLFEYFSETQRNKGNFPGRFSGRQFSNSRSEMNVSTLELGDSALYLCASSLAQRGYNEQFFGPGTRLTVL.

The gene calls are TRBV28 and TRBJ2-7; possible D gene TRBD1, 5 bases. The CDR3 has 13 amino acids. Looked up from germline, CDR1 is MDHEN and CDR2 is SYDVKM. Trimming took off 3 bases at V and 3 bases at J, with 9 bases between the two ends. For the CDR3, the DNA is TGTGCCAGCAGTTTGGGCAGGGACTACGAGCAGTACTTC. Amino acids: CASSLGRDYEQYF.

The chain recombines TRBV5-1 with TRBJ2-1, with 11 bases that match TRBD1. This CDR3 spans 16 amino acids. CDR1 and CDR2 (germline): SGHRS, YFSETQ. V gave up 7 bases and J gave up 5 bases; unmatched junction bases: 11. The chain's CDR3 is CASRPRGTGGDNEQFF. In DNA form, the CDR3 reads TGCGCCAGCCGACCAAGAGGGACAGGGGGGGACAATGAGCAGTTCTTC.

CDR3 sequence (DNA): TGTGCCAGCAGCTTAGTGGGGGGGGCCGGCAATCAGCCCCAGCATTTT. It translates to CASSLVGGAGNQPQHF. The J gene is TRBJ1-5, the V gene TRBV7-2, with D possibly being TRBD1 (6 bases). The germline CDR1 and CDR2 sequences are SGHTA and FQGNSA. The V and J ends lost 1 base and 2 bases respectively, with 12 bases between them. CDR3 length equals 16 residues.

The genes are TRBV7-2 and TRBJ1-3; the D gene is possibly TRBD1 (5 bases). The V gene's germline CDR1 is SGHTA and CDR2 FQGNSA. The CDR3 has 16 residues. V was cut by 4 bases and J by 0 bases, with 13 bases left in between. The CDR3: CASSSSVGRSGNTIYF. The CDR3 DNA reads as TGTGCCAGCAGCTCCTCCGTGGGGCGCTCTGGAAACACCATATATTTT.

CDR3 region: CASSLEGIGENTEAFF. CDR3 DNA: TGCGCCAGCAGCTTGGAGGGTATAGGGGAGAACACTGAAGCTTTCTTT. This chain connects TRBV5-1 to TRBJ1-1, with a weak D call TRBD1 (5 bases). The CDR3 has 16 amino acids. V lost 0 bases and J 1 base, leaving 13 bases between the germline ends. Looked up from germline, CDR1 is SGHRS and CDR2 is YFSETQ.

The chain carries TRBV4-3 and TRBJ1-1; no clear D. The V gene's germline CDR1 is LGHNA and CDR2 YSLEER. The CDR3 covers 14 residues. Deletions cut 0 bases from V and 5 bases from J, with 10 bases between. The CDR3 nucleotides read TGCGCCAGCAGCCAAGAGGTACGTAAAACTGAAGCTTTCTTT. As protein: CASSQEVRKTEAFF.

The chain carries TRBV10-3 and TRBJ2-3, with no clear D. Germline CDR1 reads ENHRY; CDR2 reads SYGVKD. CDR3 length: 14 residues. Trimming stripped 6 bases from V and 1 base from J, with 11 bases between. The CDR3 nucleotides read TGTGCCATCAGACAACAAGGAGGCACAGATACGCAGTATTTT. Its protein is CAIRQQGGTDTQYF.

This sequence joins TRBV30 and TRBJ2-5, with D maybe TRBD2 (7 bases). Germline CDR1 is GTSNPN and CDR2 is SVGIG (reference sequence). Between the trimmed V and J ends, which lost 5 bases and 2 bases, there was a span of 9 bases. The CDR3 loop spans 12 amino acids. The CDR3 reads CAWGRGQETQYF. DNA of the CDR3: TGTGCCTGGGGGAGGGGGCAAGAGACCCAGTACTTC.

The chain joins TRBV2 to TRBJ2-5, with 11 bases aligning to TRBD1. This CDR3 has 14 residues. Germline trimming cut 8 bases from V and 2 bases from J; bases unmatched to any gene: 4. Germline V gene lookup returns CDR1 SNHLY and CDR2 FYNNEI. The CDR3, as DNA: TGTGCCAGCGTCCGGGACAGGGGGCAAGAGACCCAGTACTTC. Translation: CASVRDRGQETQYF.

DNA for the CDR3: TGTGCCAGCAGCTCACGACTAAGCTCCTATAATTCACCCCTCCACTTT. Protein sequence: CASSSRLSSYNSPLHF. The chain carries TRBV7-8 and TRBJ1-6; no firm D call. Looked up from germline, CDR1 is SGHVS and CDR2 is FQNEAQ. This CDR3 is built from 16 residues. V lost 4 bases and J lost 0, with 10 bases in between.

The V and J genes are TRBV27 and TRBJ2-7; tentatively, D is TRBD2 (7 bases). Germline CDR1 is MNHEY and CDR2 is SMNVEV (reference sequence). Deletions cut 3 bases from V and 3 bases from J, with 15 bases between. The CDR3 runs 15 residues. This CDR3 reads CASSLMGGLHYEQYF. CDR3 DNA: TGTGCCAGCAGTTTGATGGGGGGGCTCCACTACGAGCAGTACTTC.

This clone has only a few counts. The rearrangement uses TRBV19 and TRBJ1-1; D is unclear. Germline V gene data show CDR1 as LNHDA and CDR2 as SQIVND (reference sequence). The CDR3 consists of 13 residues. V shed 3 bases and J shed 7 bases, with 12 bases lying between them. CDR3 DNA: TGTGCCAGTAGTATTTTTGGCGAGATTGAAGCTTTCTTT. It specifies CASSIFGEIEAFF.

The J gene is TRBJ1-4, the V gene TRBV27; D may be TRBD1 (5 bases). V shed 7 bases and J shed 8 bases, with 14 bases lying between them. The CDR3 loop spans 13 amino acids. Germline CDR1 and CDR2: MNHEY and SMNVEV (reference sequence). In DNA, the CDR3 is TGTGCCAGCAACGGACAACCCGGAGAAAAACTGTTTTTT. Translating gives CASNGQPGEKLFF.

This clone has just one count. The chain is built from TRBV4-2 and TRBJ2-7; 8 bases are a match to TRBD1. The J segment lost 2 bases and the V segment lost 2 bases, leaving 8 bases of the junction unmatched. The CDR3 spans 16 residues. Looked up from germline, CDR1 is LGHNA and CDR2 is YNFKEQ. CDR3 DNA: TGTGCCAGCAGCCAATCCGCCGCACAGGGGGCCTACGAGCAGTACTTC. Amino acid sequence: CASSQSAAQGAYEQYF.

The chain links TRBV29-1 to TRBJ2-7; 12 positions agree with TRBD2. Trimming took 6 bases from V and 11 from J; bases not matched to a gene: 5. The CDR3 covers 11 residues. The V gene's germline CDR1 is SQVTM and CDR2 ANQGSEA. The CDR3 here is CSVRTSGAKYF. CDR3 nucleotide sequence: TGCAGCGTGAGGACTAGCGGGGCAAAGTACTTC.

This chain links TRBV5-1 with TRBJ2-2; D is undetermined. The germline V and J ends were trimmed by 3 bases and 6 bases, with 9 bases remaining between them. CDR1 and CDR2 (germline): SGHRS, YFSETQ. The CDR3 sequence is 13 residues long. The CDR3: CASSSSEAGELFF. In nucleotides, the CDR3 is TGCGCCAGCAGCTCAAGCGAGGCCGGGGAGCTGTTTTTT.

J is TRBJ1-1 and V is TRBV29-1, with a tentative D call TRBD1 (5 bases). The CDR3 consists of 13 residues. The germline V gene encodes CDR1 SQVTM and CDR2 ANQGSEA. Trimming removed 5 bases from V and 5 bases from J, with 15 bases in between. The CDR3 sequence is CSVTDGRGTEAFF. In nucleotides, the CDR3 is TGCAGCGTTACGGATGGAAGGGGAACTGAAGCTTTCTTT.

This clone was seen once. The CDR3 DNA is TGTGCCAGCAGTGAAGCAAATTACTACGAGCAGTACTTC. Translation gives CASSEANYYEQYF. V gene TRBV6-1 combines with J gene TRBJ2-7; D remains unclear. CDR3 length: 13 residues. V gave up 0 bases and J gave up 3 bases, with 6 bases separating them. Germline CDR1 reads MNHNS; CDR2 reads SASEGT.

J is TRBJ1-2 and V is TRBV2; no firm D call. This CDR3 comprises 13 residues. V was cut by 6 bases and J by 4 bases, with 12 bases left in between. From germline, CDR1 is SNHLY and CDR2 FYNNEI. The CDR3 reads CASRGDEAYGYTF. DNA of the CDR3: TGTGCCAGCAGGGGAGACGAGGCCTATGGCTACACCTTC. Looking up the rest from reference TRBV2 and TRBJ1-2 gives the full variable domain: EPEVTQTPSHQVTQMGQEVILRCVPISNHLYFYWYRQILGQKVEFLVSFYNNEISEKSEIFDDQFSVERPDGSNFTLKIRSTKLEDSAMYFCASRGDEAYGYTFGSGTRLTVV.

The table lists this clone with a few counts. The V gene is TRBV2, the J gene TRBJ1-2, with unresolved D. Germline CDR1 and CDR2: SNHLY and FYNNEI. V lost 7 bases, J lost 4 bases, and 16 bases lay in between. The CDR3 loop spans 14 amino acids. The CDR3: CASKMGGLSYGYTF. The DNA for the CDR3 is TGTGCCAGCAAAATGGGCGGCTTGAGCTATGGCTACACCTTC. Together with reference TRBV2 and TRBJ1-2, the CDR3 gives the full variable domain: EPEVTQTPSHQVTQMGQEVILRCVPISNHLYFYWYRQILGQKVEFLVSFYNNEISEKSEIFDDQFSVERPDGSNFTLKIRSTKLEDSAMYFCASKMGGLSYGYTFGSGTRLTVV.

The chain couples TRBV7-2 to TRBJ1-1; 8 bases align to TRBD1. The CDR3 contains 15 residues. Germline V gives CDR1 SGHTA, CDR2 FQGNSA. The junction had 9 bases not matched to a gene; V was cut back by 5 bases and J by 4 bases. The CDR3 region has the DNA TGTGCCAGCAGCCCCATACAGGGGGTGGTCACTGAAGCTTTCTTT. This codes for CASSPIQGVVTEAFF.